This T cell receptor (beta chain) was captured by sequencing in a study of graft-versus-host responses after intestinal transplantation. Background on the study: Transplants were multivisceral, liver-intestinal, or isolated intestinal. Whole-study findings and limits: GvH clones occurred in recipient marrow; some first appeared in ileum or blood.

Assay: immunoSEQ multiplex PCR; the TCRdb copy retains only in-frame clones and omits some. The profile shows about 20,000 clones, 40% to 50% of them singletons. V trimming: 1 base; J trimming: 8 bases; junction bases outside the gene matches: 10. Germline lookup yields CDR1 MNHEY and CDR2 SMNVEV (reference sequence). The CDR3 covers 16 residues. Co-plated with 200,000 CFSE-labeled responder cells were 200,000 irradiated, violet-dye-labeled stimulator cells. This sequence joins TRBV27 and TRBJ2-1; 8 bases match TRBD2. The source was alloreactive CD4+ T cells from a mixed lymphocyte reaction culture, collected before intestinal transplant. Subset reported: CFSE-low proliferating T cells sorted from roughly six-day pre-transplant mixed lymphocyte reaction (GvH or HvG direction). The receptor was derived from a human patient who received an intestinal transplant. Written as DNA, the CDR3 is TGTGCCAGCAGTTTATTAGGCGGGGGGCCCTTGTATGAGCAGTTCTTC. It is translated as CASSLLGGGPLYEQFF.